Included here is one TCR beta chain sequence, with context. The antigen is not known. PCR amplification relied on 60 Vbeta primers (plus 13 Jbeta primers). This table comes from immunoSEQ multiplex PCR, and its TCRdb copy is limited to in-frame clones, with some not included. Of some 180,000 clones listed, about four fifths were seen once; the top ten hold more than 3%. This record comes from a study of cytomegalovirus exposure and HLA in healthy donors. Study as a whole: Earlier results showed some 120 million unique TCR beta sequences derived from about 179 million T cells. Findings and caveats of the study: DRB1 had the most TCR associations and HLA-C the fewest, a later analysis found, with rates varying by HLA locus. V- and J-gene trimming in TCR beta was tied to a missense DCLRE1C variant by an analysis performed later.

J lost 7 bases, V lost 0 bases, and 13 bases had no gene match. The germline CDR1 and CDR2 sequences are SNHLY and FYNNEI. CDR3 length: 17 amino acids. The receptor comes from a man aged 35 to 55 in good health and CMV-seropositive. The sequenced material came from PBMCs. The chain recombines TRBV2 with TRBJ2-3; 7 nucleotides align to TRBD1. The CDR3 here is CASSEATQGTIFNTQYF. As DNA, the CDR3 is TGTGCCAGCAGTGAAGCCACACAGGGGACAATTTTCAATACGCAGTATTTT.